Reported below is one T cell receptor beta chain. The target antigen is unknown. This record belongs to a study of cytomegalovirus exposure and HLA in healthy donors. This PCR relied on a set of 60 Vbeta primers and 13 Jbeta primers. The protocol was immunoSEQ multiplex PCR, while the TCRdb copy is restricted to in-frame clones and leaves out a portion. Its listing shows 170,000 or so clones. The germline V gene encodes CDR1 SGHNT and CDR2 YYREEE (reference sequence). This CDR3 spans 13 amino acids. V was pared by 4 bases and J by 4 bases, with 9 bases between. Study outcomes and limitations: Reported results showed that the classifier diagnosed cytomegalovirus status with high specificity and sensitivity. Exclusion applied to some V segments, including TRBV6-2 and TRBV6-3, as they were indistinguishable.

Input material: PBMCs. The V call is TRBV5-4, the J call TRBJ1-5, with D unclear. This sequence originates from a man aged 25 to 45 in good health and CMV-seronegative. CDR3 residues: CASSQDGNQPQHF. The CDR3 nucleotides read TGTGCCAGCAGCCAGGATGGGAATCAGCCCCAGCATTTT. The full variable domain, rest sourced from reference TRBV5-4 and TRBJ1-5, is ETGVTQSPTHLIKTRGQQVTLRCSSQSGHNTVSWYQQALGQGPQFIFQYYREEENGRGNFPPRFSGLQFPNYSSELNVNALELDDSALYLCASSQDGNQPQHFGDGTRLSIL.